The rows below give T cell receptor beta chains drawn from one sample of a study of Ad26.COV2.S vaccination and SARS-CoV-2 variants. The table came from immunoSEQ multiplex PCR; TCRdb's copy has only in-frame clones and leaves some out. Of some 460,000 clones in the sample, around 89% are singletons; the top ten hold about 1.5%. Sequencing was performed on peripheral blood, taken in a trial of Ad26.COV2.S vaccine versus placebo. These TCRs come from a person between 18 and 59 years old who received the Ad26.COV2.S COVID-19 vaccine or a placebo. The CDR3 runs from the conserved cysteine through the conserved F or W. A D gene is named only where the DNA matches it firmly. Not all rows give a size; the values are once, few, many and, for expanded clones, a class.

CDR3: CASSLVLYEQYF
DNA: TGTGCCAGCAGCTTAGTATTGTACGAGCAGTACTTC
V: TRBV7-2
D: .
size: .
J: TRBJ2-7

CDR3: CSVDSSGVYNEQFF
DNA: TGCAGCGTTGACTCTAGCGGCGTTTACAATGAGCAGTTCTTC
V: TRBV29-1
D: TRBD2
size: .
J: TRBJ2-1

CDR3: CASAEIRLAGGASTDTQYF
DNA: TGTGCCAGCGCCGAAATCCGACTAGCGGGAGGAGCGAGCACAGATACGCAGTATTTT
V: TRBV7-8
D: TRBD2
size: .
J: TRBJ2-3

CDR3: CASSPPPGLAQPQHF
DNA: TGTGCCAGCAGCCCACCTCCCGGGTTAGCGCAGCCCCAGCATTTT
V: TRBV6-5
D: .
size: .
J: TRBJ1-5

CDR3: CASSFFTAETPNYGYTF
DNA: TGCGCCAGCAGCTTTTTTACTGCTGAGACTCCTAACTATGGCTACACCTTC
V: TRBV5-1
D: .
size: .
J: TRBJ1-2

CDR3: CASRPGRYSNQPQHF
DNA: TGTGCCAGTCGGCCAGGTCGGTATAGCAATCAGCCCCAGCATTTT
V: TRBV6-5
D: .
size: few
J: TRBJ1-5

CDR3: CATSDGQGVSYEQYF
DNA: TGTGCCACCAGTGATGGACAGGGCGTTTCCTACGAGCAGTACTTC
V: TRBV24-1
D: TRBD1
size: .
J: TRBJ2-7

CDR3: CAWSAGQYGYTF
DNA: TGTGCCTGGAGTGCGGGACAGTATGGCTACACCTTC
V: TRBV30
D: TRBD1
size: .
J: TRBJ1-2

CDR3: CAISEDRGKNSYEQYF
DNA: TGTGCCATCAGTGAGGACAGGGGGAAAAACTCCTACGAGCAGTACTTC
V: TRBV10-3
D: TRBD1
size: .
J: TRBJ2-7

CDR3: CASSYLGGHTGELFF
DNA: TGTGCCAGCAGTTACTTGGGGGGGCACACCGGGGAGCTGTTTTTT
V: TRBV6-2/TRBV6-3
D: .
size: .
J: TRBJ2-2

CDR3: CASSQVGGSSRNEQFF
DNA: TGCGCCAGCAGCCAAGTTGGCGGGAGTTCTCGCAATGAGCAGTTCTTC
V: TRBV4-1
D: TRBD2
size: .
J: TRBJ2-1

CDR3: CASSLDIGWGGQGTQYF
DNA: TGTGCCAGCAGCTTAGATATTGGGTGGGGGGGCCAAGGGACCCAGTACTTC
V: TRBV11-2
D: .
size: .
J: TRBJ2-5

CDR3: CASSLRGSTDTQYF
DNA: TGTGCCAGCAGCTTGCGTGGGAGCACAGATACGCAGTATTTT
V: TRBV5-4
D: .
size: .
J: TRBJ2-3

CDR3: CASSVGGVDSGNTIYF
DNA: TGTGCCAGCAGCGTAGGCGGCGTCGACTCTGGAAACACCATATATTTT
V: TRBV9
D: .
size: .
J: TRBJ1-3

CDR3: CASSADFTEAFF
DNA: TGTGCCAGCAGCGCCGATTTCACTGAAGCTTTCTTT
V: TRBV2
D: .
size: once
J: TRBJ1-1

CDR3: CSARTGGSGELFF
DNA: TGCAGCGCGCGAACAGGGGGCTCCGGGGAGCTGTTTTTT
V: TRBV29-1
D: TRBD1
size: .
J: TRBJ2-2

CDR3: CASSLVNTLNTEAFF
DNA: TGTGCCAGCAGCTTAGTTAACACCTTAAACACTGAAGCTTTCTTT
V: TRBV7-8
D: .
size: few
J: TRBJ1-1

CDR3: CASSLVSSPSEQFF
DNA: TGTGCCAGCAGCTTAGTATCGTCCCCAAGTGAGCAGTTCTTC
V: TRBV7-2
D: .
size: once
J: TRBJ2-1

CDR3: CASSYSASYSGNTIYF
DNA: TGTGCCAGCAGTTACTCCGCGTCTTACTCTGGAAACACCATATATTTT
V: TRBV6-5
D: .
size: .
J: TRBJ1-3

CDR3: CASSFPAGSPTENQETQYF
DNA: TGTGCCAGCAGTTTTCCCGCCGGGAGCCCAACCGAGAACCAAGAGACCCAGTACTTC
V: TRBV28
D: .
size: .
J: TRBJ2-5

CDR3: CASSEVGSLNYGYTF
DNA: TGTGCCAGCAGTGAAGTGGGTTCCCTTAACTATGGCTACACCTTC
V: TRBV6-1
D: .
size: once
J: TRBJ1-2

CDR3: CASSYWGGDTEAFF
DNA: TGTGCCAGCAGTTACTGGGGGGGGGACACTGAAGCTTTCTTT
V: TRBV6-5
D: .
size: .
J: TRBJ1-1

CDR3: CASGTDMNTEAFF
DNA: TGTGCCAGCGGAACGGACATGAACACTGAAGCTTTCTTT
V: TRBV2
D: .
size: .
J: TRBJ1-1

CDR3: CASKPAKALKETQYF
DNA: TGTGCCAGCAAACCGGCGAAGGCTCTCAAAGAGACCCAGTACTTC
V: TRBV13
D: .
size: .
J: TRBJ2-5

CDR3: CAWTGGIGNTIYF
DNA: TGTGCCTGGACAGGGGGCATTGGAAACACCATATATTTT
V: TRBV30
D: TRBD1
size: .
J: TRBJ1-3

CDR3: CASSWPGDEQYF
DNA: TGTGCCAGCAGTTGGCCCGGGGACGAGCAGTACTTC
V: TRBV6-5
D: .
size: once
J: TRBJ2-7